A selection of T cell receptor beta chains follows, all from one sample in a study of T cell responses to AZD1222 COVID-19 vaccine. Using immunoSEQ multiplex PCR, the repertoire was profiled, and TCRdb retains in-frame clones only, with some absent. This sample has 150,000 to 200,000 clones; roughly nine tenths occur once, and the top ten carry 2.6%. The source material was peripheral blood, sampled on day 0 of AZD1222 vaccination. These receptors all come from an adult in good health. The CDR3 runs from the conserved cysteine through the conserved F or W. Each record gives: CDR3 DNA, CDR3 protein, J gene, V gene, clone size, D gene. A D gene is named only where the DNA matches it firmly. Clone size is shown for a subset of rows, as once, few, many or a class of expanded clone.

cdr3_nt: TGTGCCAGCAGCGTAGGGGCGGCGGGCAATCAGCCCCAGCATTTT; cdr3_aa: CASSVGAAGNQPQHF; j_call: TRBJ1-5; v_call: TRBV9; clone_size: -; d_call: -
cdr3_nt: TGTGCCAGCAGCTTACAGGCAGCCCAAGAGACCCAGTACTTC; cdr3_aa: CASSLQAAQETQYF; j_call: TRBJ2-5; v_call: TRBV7-2; clone_size: once; d_call: -
cdr3_nt: TGCGCCAGCAGCTTGGAAGGGAAGGTCGGGGAGCTGTTTTTT; cdr3_aa: CASSLEGKVGELFF; j_call: TRBJ2-2; v_call: TRBV5-1; clone_size: -; d_call: -
cdr3_nt: TGTGCCAGCTCACCGGGACAGGGAGAGACCCAGTACTTC; cdr3_aa: CASSPGQGETQYF; j_call: TRBJ2-5; v_call: TRBV18; clone_size: -; d_call: TRBD1
cdr3_nt: TGTGCCAGCAAGGACAGCGGAGACTATGGCTACACCTTC; cdr3_aa: CASKDSGDYGYTF; j_call: TRBJ1-2; v_call: TRBV27; clone_size: -; d_call: -
cdr3_nt: TGTGCCAGCAGCTTAGATTTAGCGGCCTACGAGCAGTACTTC; cdr3_aa: CASSLDLAAYEQYF; j_call: TRBJ2-7; v_call: TRBV7-9; clone_size: -; d_call: -
cdr3_nt: TGTGCCAGCAGTTACACGGGACCTTACAATGAGCAGTTCTTC; cdr3_aa: CASSYTGPYNEQFF; j_call: TRBJ2-1; v_call: TRBV6-5; clone_size: -; d_call: -
cdr3_nt: TGTGCCAGCACCCCCAGGGAGGGCCGGGAAAAACTGTTTTTT; cdr3_aa: CASTPREGREKLFF; j_call: TRBJ1-4; v_call: TRBV7-9; clone_size: -; d_call: -
cdr3_nt: TGTGCCAGCAGTTTACAGGGTAGGGAGGAAAAACTGTTTTTT; cdr3_aa: CASSLQGREEKLFF; j_call: TRBJ1-4; v_call: TRBV6-6; clone_size: -; d_call: -
cdr3_nt: TGTGCCAGCAGCCAAGGGCAGGCTCGACTTGGGGGTGAGCAGTTCTTC; cdr3_aa: CASSQGQARLGGEQFF; j_call: TRBJ2-1; v_call: TRBV7-6; clone_size: -; d_call: -
cdr3_nt: TGTGCCACCAGCAGACCCCGAAGGGCTAGCGGGAGGGCCGTGGGCACCGGGGAGCTGTTTTTT; cdr3_aa: CATSRPRRASGRAVGTGELFF; j_call: TRBJ2-2; v_call: TRBV15; clone_size: -; d_call: TRBD2
cdr3_nt: TGTGCCAGCAGTGACGGGACTAACACCGGGGAGCTGTTTTTT; cdr3_aa: CASSDGTNTGELFF; j_call: TRBJ2-2; v_call: TRBV6-4; clone_size: -; d_call: -
cdr3_nt: TGTGCCAGCAGTTCGACTAGCGGGAACTACAATGAGCAGTTCTTC; cdr3_aa: CASSSTSGNYNEQFF; j_call: TRBJ2-1; v_call: TRBV7-9; clone_size: -; d_call: TRBD2
cdr3_nt: TGTGCCAGCAGCTTAGGTGGAGGGGTAGAGACCCAGTACTTC; cdr3_aa: CASSLGGGVETQYF; j_call: TRBJ2-5; v_call: TRBV7-7; clone_size: many; d_call: -
cdr3_nt: TGTGCCAGCAGCGTCGGTCAGGATTCACCCCTCCACTTT; cdr3_aa: CASSVGQDSPLHF; j_call: TRBJ1-6; v_call: TRBV7-9; clone_size: -; d_call: -
cdr3_nt: TGCAGCGTTTGGCAGGGGTCTTTATATGGCTACACCTTC; cdr3_aa: CSVWQGSLYGYTF; j_call: TRBJ1-2; v_call: TRBV29-1; clone_size: -; d_call: -
cdr3_nt: TGTGCCAGCAGCGAAGGGGTTAACACTGAAGCTTTCTTT; cdr3_aa: CASSEGVNTEAFF; j_call: TRBJ1-1; v_call: TRBV7-6; clone_size: -; d_call: -
cdr3_nt: TGTGCCACCAGTGATTTGCACTGCCATGACAGGGCTGAGGGAGAGACCCAGTACTTC; cdr3_aa: CATSDLHCHDRAEGETQYF; j_call: TRBJ2-5; v_call: TRBV24-1; clone_size: few; d_call: TRBD1
cdr3_nt: TGTGCCAGCAGTGAAGGGACAGGCCGCCCCCAAGCTTTCTTT; cdr3_aa: CASSEGTGRPQAFF; j_call: TRBJ1-1; v_call: TRBV6-1; clone_size: -; d_call: TRBD1
cdr3_nt: TGTGCCTGGAGTGTACGGACCCGTCGACAGCTGCTCTATGGCTACACCTTC; cdr3_aa: CAWSVRTRRQLLYGYTF; j_call: TRBJ1-2; v_call: TRBV30; clone_size: few; d_call: -
cdr3_nt: TGCAGCGTGGGAACCGGGACTGGAGCTTACGAGCAGTACTTC; cdr3_aa: CSVGTGTGAYEQYF; j_call: TRBJ2-7; v_call: TRBV29-1; clone_size: -; d_call: -
cdr3_nt: TGTGCTAGTGGTCCGGGGGGCACTGAAGCTTTCTTT; cdr3_aa: CASGPGGTEAFF; j_call: TRBJ1-1; v_call: TRBV12-5; clone_size: once; d_call: -
cdr3_nt: TGTGCCAGCAGCTTGGGGGTAGCCCTGGGCGGCACAGATACGCAGTATTTT; cdr3_aa: CASSLGVALGGTDTQYF; j_call: TRBJ2-3; v_call: TRBV5-8; clone_size: -; d_call: -
cdr3_nt: TGTGCCTGGACAGGACCACCTCACCATTACAATGAGCAGTTCTTC; cdr3_aa: CAWTGPPHHYNEQFF; j_call: TRBJ2-1; v_call: TRBV30; clone_size: -; d_call: -